This entry lists 28 T cell receptor beta chains sequenced from one sample in a study of PD-L1 blockade in urothelial cancer. Time point indicated: pretreatment peripheral blood. Here immunoSEQ multiplex PCR was the method, and the copy in TCRdb shows in-frame clones only, minus some. Here the sample spans tens of thousands of clones, 84% being singletons. Sequenced material: PBMCs, taken around atezolizumab (anti-PD-L1) treatment. The receptor source for this set is a woman aged 65 to 85 with urothelial cancer.

The rearrangement joins TRBV5-1 to TRBJ1-2, with D possibly being TRBD1 (5 bases). Germline V lookup: CDR1 SGHRS, CDR2 YFSETQ. The ends were cut back, 0 bases at V and 0 bases at J, with 12 bases in the middle. The CDR3 loop spans 16 amino acids. The CDR3, as DNA: TGCGCCAGCAGCTTGGCCATCGGGGGTTCTAACTATGGCTACACCTTC. This gives the protein CASSLAIGGSNYGYTF.

This chain uses TRBV6-1 with TRBJ2-7; the match to TRBD1 covers 7 bases. The CDR3 is 16 amino acids. With 2 bases clipped from V and 4 bases from J, the junction kept 11 bases outside the gene matches. The V gene's germline CDR1 is MNHNS and CDR2 SASEGT. The CDR3 DNA sequence: TGTGCCAGCAGTGAATCGACAGGGTGGCCCGTTTACGAGCAGTACTTC. Translated: CASSESTGWPVYEQYF.

CDR3 amino acids: CASSPQEGANYEQYF. The CDR3 DNA follows: TGTGCCAGCAGCCCCCAGGAGGGGGCCAACTACGAGCAGTACTTC. This sequence joins TRBV9 and TRBJ2-7; D might be TRBD1 (7 bases). The CDR3 runs 15 residues. Trimming cost V 4 bases and J 3 bases, with 17 bases left between them. Germline CDR1 SGDLS, CDR2 YYNGEE.

V usage is TRBV4-2 and J usage is TRBJ2-3; 10 bases are shared with TRBD2. The CDR3 sequence is 18 residues long. V shed 5 bases and J 6 bases; nucleotides not matched to a gene: 17. Germline assignment: CDR1 LGHNA and CDR2 YNFKEQ. The CDR3 DNA follows: TGTGCCAGCAGCGAACAACGAGCGGGAGGGCCGGGGATGGATACGCAGTATTTT. This translates into CASSEQRAGGPGMDTQYF.

The chain carries TRBV5-4 and TRBJ1-3; 12 bases align to TRBD1. CDR1 is SGHNT and CDR2 is YYREEE in the germline V gene (reference sequence). Unmatched junction bases numbered 1, after V lost 2 bases and J lost 4 bases. The CDR3 runs 15 residues. The CDR3 nucleotides are TGTGCCAGCAGCTTTGGGACAGGGGGCGGAAACACCATATATTTT. It specifies CASSFGTGGGNTIYF. Complete variable domain (other parts from reference TRBV5-4 and TRBJ1-3): ETGVTQSPTHLIKTRGQQVTLRCSSQSGHNTVSWYQQALGQGPQFIFQYYREEENGRGNFPPRFSGLQFPNYSSELNVNALELDDSALYLCASSFGTGGGNTIYFGEGSWLTVV.

The chain joins TRBV2 to TRBJ2-7; 7 nucleotides align to TRBD2. From germline, CDR1 is SNHLY and CDR2 FYNNEI. CDR3 size: 15 residues. Trimming cost V 6 bases and J 3 bases; bases outside gene matches: 11. CDR3 residues: CASRGGVALFYEQYF. CDR3 nucleotide sequence: TGTGCCAGCAGGGGGGGGGTGGCATTATTCTACGAGCAGTACTTC.

This chain uses TRBV14 with TRBJ2-1; 11 bases are shared with TRBD2. CDR3 size: 15 residues. Germline CDR1 SGHDN, CDR2 FVKESK. The V segment lost 1 base and the J segment 12 bases; nucleotides outside the gene matches: 8. CDR3 coding DNA: TGTGCCAGCAGCCAAGGAGTAGCGGGAGGGGGAGGGCAGTTCTTC. It codes for CASSQGVAGGGGQFF. The full variable domain, in which reference TRBV14 and TRBJ2-1 provide the parts outside the CDR3, is EAGVTQFPSHSVIEKGQTVTLRCDPISGHDNLYWYRRVMGKEIKFLLHFVKESKQDESGMPNNRFLAERTGGTYSTLKVQPAELEDSGVYFCASSQGVAGGGGQFFGPGTRLTVL.

This clone was seen at least ten times. The chain carries TRBV2 and TRBJ1-2; 8 nucleotides line up with TRBD1. Germline V gene data show CDR1 as SNHLY and CDR2 as FYNNEI. There are 13 residues in the CDR3. Trimming at V came to 6 bases and at J to 4 bases, leaving 4 bases not matched to a gene. CDR3 DNA sequence: TGTGCCAGCAGATTGACAGGGGCCTATGGCTACACCTTC. As protein: CASRLTGAYGYTF.

This clone was seen only once. CDR3 DNA sequence: TGTGCCAGTAGTATGGTTGTCAGGTCGACCATTTTCTCTAACTGGGGCTACACCTTC. This encodes CASSMVVRSTIFSNWGYTF. The rearrangement uses TRBV19 and TRBJ1-2; no firm D call. The CDR3 totals 19 residues. V dropped 3 bases and J dropped 8 bases, with 31 bases sitting between them. The germline gives CDR1 LNHDA, CDR2 SQIVND (reference sequence).

The chain combines TRBV19 with TRBJ2-7; 8 bases agree with TRBD2. The germline V gene encodes CDR1 LNHDA and CDR2 SQIVND (reference sequence). Trimming took 7 bases from V and 2 from J; bases not matched to a gene: 7. This CDR3 region has 14 residues. CDR3 region: CASTPTSGAYEQYF. CDR3 in DNA: TGTGCCAGTACCCCCACTAGCGGAGCCTACGAGCAGTACTTC.

This clone appeared a single time. V gene TRBV11-1 combines with J gene TRBJ2-7, with 10 bases that match TRBD1. The trim removed 0 bases at V and 4 bases at J, leaving 3 bases unmatched. Germline assignment: CDR1 SGHAT and CDR2 FQDESV (reference sequence). This CDR3 is 15 amino acids long. The CDR3 sequence: CASSLAPGQGYEQYF. DNA for the CDR3: TGTGCCAGCAGCTTAGCCCCGGGACAGGGGTACGAGCAGTACTTC.

V gene TRBV5-1 combines with J gene TRBJ1-2; 12 bases map to TRBD1. This CDR3 contains 13 residues. The J segment lost 9 bases and the V segment lost 5 bases, leaving 5 bases of the junction unmatched. CDR1 is SGHRS, CDR2 YFSETQ, per germline. The CDR3 sequence is CASSGDRGQSYTF. CDR3 DNA: TGCGCCAGCAGTGGGGACAGGGGGCAAAGCTACACCTTC. The full variable domain, rest sourced from reference TRBV5-1 and TRBJ1-2, is KAGVTQTPRYLIKTRGQQVTLSCSPISGHRSVSWYQQTPGQGLQFLFEYFSETQRNKGNFPGRFSGRQFSNSRSEMNVSTLELGDSALYLCASSGDRGQSYTFGSGTRLTVV.

This clone was seen only once. The chain is built from TRBV5-1 and TRBJ2-2; tentatively, D is TRBD1 (6 bases). Germline V CDR1 and CDR2: SGHRS, YFSETQ. Trimming stripped 4 bases from V and 0 bases from J, with 13 bases between. The CDR3 runs 16 residues. The CDR3 loop is CASSVRDIANTGELFF. CDR3 sequence (DNA): TGCGCCAGCAGCGTACGGGACATAGCGAACACCGGGGAGCTGTTTTTT.

The J gene is TRBJ2-5, the V gene TRBV5-8; D might be TRBD2 (6 bases). Germline lookup yields CDR1 SGHTS and CDR2 YDEGEE. Trimming pared 6 bases from V and 1 base from J, leaving 16 bases between. CDR3 length equals 15 residues. CDR3: CASIPRRGIQETQYF. In DNA form, the CDR3 reads TGTGCCAGCATCCCTAGGCGGGGCATCCAAGAGACCCAGTACTTC.

The chain carries TRBV4-2 and TRBJ2-2; D possibly corresponds to TRBD2 (6 bases). Germline CDR1 and CDR2: LGHNA and YNFKEQ. This CDR3 comprises 18 residues. Trimming removed 3 bases from V and 6 bases from J, with 23 bases in between. CDR3 coding DNA: TGTGCCAGCAGCCATAATACTCCGGGACTCGGGGGTTCCGGGGAGCTGTTTTTT. This codes for CASSHNTPGLGGSGELFF.

The chain uses TRBV2 and TRBJ1-4, with 7 bases fitting TRBD1. The CDR3 has 12 amino acids. Germline-derived CDR1 and CDR2 are SNHLY and FYNNEI. Trimming cost V 6 bases and J 8 bases; bases outside gene matches: 3. This CDR3 reads CASRLQGEKLFF. CDR3 DNA sequence: TGTGCCAGCAGGCTACAGGGGGAAAAACTGTTTTTT. The complete variable domain, with remaining parts taken from reference TRBV2 and TRBJ1-4, reads EPEVTQTPSHQVTQMGQEVILRCVPISNHLYFYWYRQILGQKVEFLVSFYNNEISEKSEIFDDQFSVERPDGSNFTLKIRSTKLEDSAMYFCASRLQGEKLFFGSGTQLSVL.

The chain combines TRBV7-2 with TRBJ1-2; 7 bases are shared with TRBD1. The length of the CDR3 is 16 residues. Germline loops: CDR1 SGHTA, CDR2 FQGNSA. The ends lost 3 bases at V and 1 base at J; junction bases unmatched: 8. The CDR3 region has the DNA TGTGCCAGCAGCTTTTCCCCGGGACAGAGTAACTATGGCTACACCTTC. It yields the protein CASSFSPGQSNYGYTF.

V usage is TRBV6-1 and J usage is TRBJ2-3, with 8 bases identical to TRBD2. Germline assignment: CDR1 MNHNS and CDR2 SASEGT. The junction had 10 bases not matched to a gene; V was cut back by 9 bases and J by 5 bases. This CDR3 has 14 residues. CDR3 loop: CASRTSPMVDTQYF. As DNA, the CDR3 is TGTGCCAGTCGGACTAGCCCGATGGTAGATACGCAGTATTTT.

The chain joins TRBV7-2 to TRBJ2-1, with 9 bases that match TRBD2. CDR1 is SGHTA and CDR2 is FQGNSA in the germline V gene. V lost 1 base, J lost 10 bases, and 8 bases stayed unmatched. The CDR3 extends over 15 amino acids. CDR3 sequence reads: CASSLGASGIEEQFF. The CDR3 nucleotides are TGTGCCAGCAGCTTAGGTGCTAGCGGGATCGAGGAGCAGTTCTTC.

The chain carries TRBV2 and TRBJ2-7; D may correspond to TRBD1 or TRBD2 (10 bases each). Per germline, CDR1 SNHLY and CDR2 FYNNEI. This CDR3 has 18 residues. Between the trimmed V and J ends, which lost 6 bases and 3 bases, there was a span of 27 bases. The DNA for the CDR3 is TGTGCCAGCAGCGGACAGGGGGAGAGGACTAGCGGTGGCTACGAGCAGTACTTC. Amino acid sequence: CASSGQGERTSGGYEQYF.

This sequence joins TRBV5-1 and TRBJ2-4; the match to TRBD1 covers 9 bases. Trimming cost V 0 bases and J 4 bases; bases outside gene matches: 2. The CDR3 loop spans 15 amino acids. Germline V gene data show CDR1 as SGHRS and CDR2 as YFSETQ. The CDR3 spells CASSLAGQGKNIQYF. CDR3 sequence (DNA): TGCGCCAGCAGCTTGGCGGGACAGGGTAAAAACATTCAGTACTTC.

The chain couples TRBV5-1 to TRBJ1-3; possible D gene TRBD1, 5 bases. CDR1 is SGHRS, CDR2 YFSETQ, per germline. Between the trimmed V and J ends, which lost 5 bases and 2 bases, there was a span of 14 bases. This CDR3 is built from 15 residues. CDR3 nucleotide sequence: TGCGCCAGCAGAAACCAGGGTGACACTGGAAACACCATATATTTT. Amino acids: CASRNQGDTGNTIYF.

The gene calls are TRBV28 and TRBJ2-5; D is unclear. Per the germline V gene, CDR1 is MDHEN and CDR2 is SYDVKM. This CDR3 has 11 residues. V was cut by 6 bases and J by 3 bases, with 5 bases left in between. The CDR3 DNA sequence: TGTGCCAGCAGCCGTAAAGAGACCCAGTACTTC. This gives the protein CASSRKETQYF.

This chain links TRBV7-9 with TRBJ1-5; possibly TRBD1 for D (5 bases). This CDR3 is built from 13 residues. Per the germline V gene, CDR1 is SEHNR and CDR2 is FQNEAQ (reference sequence). V lost 1 base to trimming and J lost 5 bases, with 6 bases between them. CDR3 protein: CASSLGGDQPQHF. The CDR3 nucleotides are TGTGCCAGCAGCTTAGGGGGGGATCAGCCCCAGCATTTT.

The chain employs TRBV4-3 and TRBJ1-2, with unresolved D. Germline V lookup: CDR1 LGHNA, CDR2 YSLEER. The CDR3 covers 14 residues. V lost 10 bases, J lost 4 bases, and 19 bases lay in between. The CDR3 spells CATSIGRRAYGYTF. The CDR3 DNA follows: TGCGCCACCTCCATCGGGAGGAGGGCCTATGGCTACACCTTC.

The genes are TRBV2 and TRBJ2-5; 12 bases map to TRBD2. The germline V gene encodes CDR1 SNHLY and CDR2 FYNNEI. CDR3 length equals 16 residues. The ends lost 2 bases at V and 5 bases at J; junction bases unmatched: 6. The CDR3 sequence is CASSEWASGGAETQYF. In nucleotides, the CDR3 is TGTGCCAGCAGTGAATGGGCTAGCGGGGGGGCCGAGACCCAGTACTTC.

The chain recombines TRBV5-6 with TRBJ2-5; TRBD2 agrees at 9 bases. This CDR3 has 15 amino acids. Germline V gene sequence: CDR1 SGHDT, CDR2 YYEEEE. The junction had 5 bases not matched to a gene; V was cut back by 4 bases and J by 1 base. The CDR3 sequence is CASSPRTSAQETQYF. The CDR3 DNA reads TGTGCCAGCAGCCCCCGGACTAGCGCCCAAGAGACCCAGTACTTC.

The rearrangement uses TRBV9 and TRBJ2-7; possibly TRBD1 for D (6 bases). Germline assignment: CDR1 SGDLS and CDR2 YYNGEE. CDR3 size: 14 residues. The V and J ends lost 4 bases and 0 bases respectively, with 11 bases between them. The DNA for the CDR3 is TGTGCCAGCAGCAAAACAGGGTTCTCCTACGAGCAGTACTTC. Protein: CASSKTGFSYEQYF.